These 26 T cell receptor beta chains share one sample of origin, sequenced in a study of T cell responses to AZD1222 COVID-19 vaccine. Measured with immunoSEQ multiplex PCR; TCRdb has only the in-frame clones, and not every one. The sample holds fewer than 200,000 clones, 80% to 95% seen once. Sequencing was performed on peripheral blood, taken 28 days after the second AZD1222 dose. Source of these receptors: an adult who received the AZD1222 COVID-19 vaccine.

The chain carries TRBV5-1 and TRBJ1-2, with a possible D match to TRBD1 (5 bases). The V gene's germline CDR1 is SGHRS and CDR2 YFSETQ. V gave up 0 bases and J gave up 8 bases, with 20 bases separating them. The CDR3 covers 16 residues. The CDR3 bases are TGCGCCAGCAGCTTGGCCGCTGGGCAGGGACGTGACGGCTACACCTTC. Its translation is CASSLAAGQGRDGYTF.

The rearrangement uses TRBV7-9 and TRBJ1-2; D is perhaps TRBD1 (5 bases). The CDR3 sequence is 15 residues long. Trimming took off 7 bases at V and 4 bases at J, with 19 bases between the two ends. CDR1 SEHNR and CDR2 FQNEAQ come from the germline V gene (reference sequence). CDR3 bases: TGTGCCAGCACCCCAGCAGTAGGGACCCCCTATGGCTACACCTTC. This gives the protein CASTPAVGTPYGYTF.

This chain joins TRBV7-2 and TRBJ1-2; TRBD1 matches 9 bases. V was pared by 1 base and J by 0 bases, with 3 bases of the junction left unmatched. The length of the CDR3 is 16 residues. Per the germline V gene, CDR1 is SGHTA and CDR2 is FQGNSA. The CDR3 is CASSLDGTGPNYGYTF. The CDR3 bases are TGTGCCAGCAGCTTAGATGGGACAGGGCCTAACTATGGCTACACCTTC.

The chain carries TRBV25-1 and TRBJ1-3; no reliable D call. The CDR3 consists of 14 residues. Germline CDR1 reads MGHDK; CDR2 reads SYGVNS. Trimming took off 3 bases at V and 2 bases at J, with 8 bases between the two ends. The CDR3 loop reads CASSDAATGNTIYF. DNA for the CDR3: TGTGCCAGCAGTGACGCCGCAACTGGAAACACCATATATTTT. The full variable domain, rest sourced from reference TRBV25-1 and TRBJ1-3, is EADIYQTPRYLVIGTGKKITLECSQTMGHDKMYWYQQDPGMELHLIHYSYGVNSTEKGDLSSESTVSRIRTEHFPLTLESARPSHTSQYLCASSDAATGNTIYFGEGSWLTVV.

This clone was seen only once. The chain combines TRBV11-2 with TRBJ2-5, with TRBD1 identical over 10 bases. CDR3 length: 15 residues. Unmatched junction bases numbered 10, after V lost 7 bases and J lost 5 bases. The germline V gene has CDR1 SGHAT and CDR2 FQNNGV. In nucleotides, the CDR3 is TGTGCCAGCACCCTAGGGGACAGGGGTGGGGAGACCCAGTACTTC. It is translated as CASTLGDRGGETQYF.

The genes are TRBV6-6 and TRBJ1-2; weak D call: TRBD1 (5 bases). The V and J ends lost 7 bases and 4 bases respectively, with 19 bases between them. This CDR3 is 15 amino acids long. Germline assignment: CDR1 MNHNY and CDR2 SVGAGI (reference sequence). DNA for the CDR3: TGTGCCAGCACCCAGACCACCTCGGGGCCCTATGGCTACACCTTC. Translation gives CASTQTTSGPYGYTF.

The CDR3 loop is CASSYDWRSETF. Here the CDR3 DNA reads TGTGCCAGCAGTTACGATTGGAGGAGTGAGACCTTC. The V and J genes are TRBV6-2 or TRBV6-3 and TRBJ1-2; no definite D call. The ends were cut back, 2 bases at V and 14 bases at J, with 15 bases in the middle. This CDR3 spans 12 amino acids. Germline V gives CDR1 MNHEY, CDR2 SVGEGT.

This chain uses TRBV19 with TRBJ1-1, with TRBD1 as a possible D gene (5 bases). The V end was cut by 5 bases, the J end by 6 bases, with 7 bases between. Per germline, CDR1 LNHDA and CDR2 SQIVND (reference sequence). The CDR3 totals 11 residues. The CDR3 loop is CASSSRAEAFF. The CDR3 DNA follows: TGTGCCAGTAGTTCCAGGGCTGAAGCTTTCTTT.

This clone has only a few counts. The chain couples TRBV9 to TRBJ2-5; 9 positions agree with TRBD2. Germline assignment: CDR1 SGDLS and CDR2 YYNGEE. Unmatched junction bases numbered 6, after V lost 2 bases and J lost 1 base. The CDR3 loop spans 16 amino acids. CDR3 DNA: TGTGCCAGCAGCGTTAATCTAGCGGGGATCCAAGAGACCCAGTACTTC. This translates into CASSVNLAGIQETQYF.

This sequence joins TRBV7-6 and TRBJ2-6; D not resolved. Trimming stripped 3 bases from V and 4 bases from J, with 4 bases between. The CDR3 spans 13 residues. The V gene's germline CDR1 is SGHVS and CDR2 FNYEAQ. CDR3 bases: TGTGCCAGCAGCTTTCCCGGGGCCAACGTCCTGACTTTC. It encodes CASSFPGANVLTF. Full variable domain (missing parts from reference TRBV7-6 and TRBJ2-6): GAGVSQSPRYKVTKRGQDVALRCDPISGHVSLYWYRQALGQGPEFLTYFNYEAQQDKSGLPNDRFSAERPEGSISTLTIQRTEQRDSAMYRCASSFPGANVLTFGAGSRLTVL.

The rearrangement joins TRBV18 to TRBJ1-1, with D tentatively TRBD1 (6 bases). The germline gives CDR1 KGHSH, CDR2 LQKENI. The CDR3 sequence is 17 residues long. The V end lost 4 bases, the J end lost 1 base, and 19 bases lay between the germline ends. CDR3 residues: CASSQTLSTGPNTEAFF. The CDR3 DNA follows: TGTGCCAGCTCACAAACTCTCTCTACAGGGCCGAACACTGAAGCTTTCTTT.

The chain employs TRBV6-5 and TRBJ2-2, with 7 nucleotides matching TRBD2. This CDR3 region has 15 residues. Germline assignment: CDR1 MNHEY and CDR2 SVGAGI. With V trimmed by 8 bases and J by 6 bases, 12 bases remained unmatched. This CDR3 is CASCWGRDTAGELFF. The CDR3 bases are TGTGCCAGCTGTTGGGGGAGGGATACCGCCGGGGAGCTGTTTTTT.

This chain connects TRBV20-1 to TRBJ1-6, with a possible D match to TRBD1 (5 bases). Per the germline V gene, CDR1 is DFQATT and CDR2 is SNEGSKA (reference sequence). There are 14 residues in the CDR3. Trimming cost V 3 bases and J 4 bases, with 10 bases left between them. CDR3 nucleotides: TGCAGTGCTAGTGCAGGGTTATATAATTCACCCCTCCACTTT. Translating it yields CSASAGLYNSPLHF.

The chain links TRBV4-1 to TRBJ1-4, with D possibly TRBD1 on 6 matching bases. The CDR3 is 18 residues long. Trimming pared 0 bases from V and 0 bases from J, leaving 14 bases between. Germline V CDR1 and CDR2: MGHRA, YSYEKL. The CDR3 nucleotides read TGCGCCAGCAGCCAAGATTTCAGGACAGCTGCAACTAATGAAAAACTGTTTTTT. It yields the protein CASSQDFRTAATNEKLFF.

The chain links TRBV6-5 to TRBJ1-1; D perhaps matches TRBD1 (6 bases). V lost 0 bases and J 1 base, leaving 9 bases between the germline ends. Germline V gives CDR1 MNHEY, CDR2 SVGAGI. The CDR3 consists of 15 residues. The CDR3 sequence: CASSYSARGNTEAFF. The CDR3 DNA reads TGTGCCAGCAGTTACTCGGCCAGGGGGAACACTGAAGCTTTCTTT.

The gene calls are TRBV10-3 and TRBJ2-7, with 9 nucleotides matching TRBD2. CDR3 length: 13 residues. The germline V gene has CDR1 ENHRY and CDR2 SYGVKD. With 8 bases clipped from V and 0 bases from J, the junction kept 2 bases outside the gene matches. CDR3 coding DNA: TGTGCCATCCATAGCGGGAGCTCCTACGAGCAGTACTTC. This encodes CAIHSGSSYEQYF.

The chain uses TRBV6-2 or TRBV6-3 and TRBJ2-6; no clear D. The length of the CDR3 is 15 residues. V lost 5 bases and J 0 bases, leaving 8 bases between the germline ends. The germline V gene has CDR1 MNHEY and CDR2 SVGEGT. CDR3 coding DNA: TGTGCCAGCAGTAATGGCGCCTCTGGGGCCAACGTCCTGACTTTC. Translating it yields CASSNGASGANVLTF.

The chain is built from TRBV11-2 and TRBJ2-3; D ambiguous. Germline V gene lookup returns CDR1 SGHAT and CDR2 FQNNGV. The CDR3 is 13 amino acids. V shed 2 bases and J shed 4 bases, with 7 bases lying between them. This CDR3 reads CASSLRLADTQYF. The CDR3 DNA reads as TGTGCCAGCAGCTTAAGGTTGGCAGATACGCAGTATTTT.

As to this clone: At one of its ends the junction is not consistent with the germline gene, which may arise from a read error. The chain links TRBV7-9 to TRBJ1-2, with D tentatively TRBD1 (5 bases). This CDR3 comprises 12 residues. Germline CDR1 is SEHNR and CDR2 is FQNEAQ (reference sequence). CDR3: CASSVRDSLGAF. In DNA form, the CDR3 reads TGTGCCAGCAGTGTCCGGGACTCGTTGGGGGCCTTC.

CDR3 amino acids: CASSPIGESSSSYNEQFF. The CDR3 DNA sequence: TGTGCCAGCAGCCCCATAGGCGAGTCTTCAAGCTCCTACAATGAGCAGTTCTTC. The chain uses TRBV4-2 and TRBJ2-1; D is unresolved. The V gene's germline CDR1 is LGHNA and CDR2 YNFKEQ. The CDR3 has 18 amino acids. Trimming took 4 bases from V and 0 from J, leaving 19 bases between them.

This clone was seen more than once but under ten times. The chain carries TRBV5-1 and TRBJ2-1; TRBD2 matches 12 bases. J was trimmed by 6 bases and V by 6 bases; bases with no gene match: 4. Germline V CDR1 and CDR2: SGHRS, YFSETQ. The CDR3 contains 14 residues. The CDR3 DNA sequence: TGCGCCAGCACCCTAGCGGGGGGGTTCAATGAGCAGTTCTTC. Translated, it gives CASTLAGGFNEQFF.

The chain couples TRBV7-2 to TRBJ1-5, with D uncertain. Germline CDR1 is SGHTA and CDR2 is FQGNSA. The CDR3 extends over 15 amino acids. Trimming removed 6 bases at V and 3 bases at J, with 15 bases between. CDR3: CASSLDRTHNQPQHF. In DNA, the CDR3 is TGTGCCAGCAGTCTAGACCGGACGCACAATCAGCCCCAGCATTTT.

This clone has only one observation. The rearrangement links TRBV19 to TRBJ1-1, with D unclear. With 3 bases removed from V and 3 bases from J, the gap between germline ends came to 8 bases. The CDR3 extends over 13 amino acids. Looked up from germline, CDR1 is LNHDA and CDR2 is SQIVND (reference sequence). The CDR3 loop reads CASSMGRHTEAFF. The CDR3 coding sequence is TGTGCCAGTAGTATGGGCCGTCACACTGAAGCTTTCTTT.

The J gene is TRBJ1-5, the V gene TRBV10-1; D unresolved. The CDR3 covers 16 residues. Looked up from germline, CDR1 is WNHNN and CDR2 is SYGVQD (reference sequence). V lost 4 bases and J 3 bases, leaving 16 bases between the germline ends. The CDR3 DNA is TGCGCCAGCAGTGGCCCCATACGACATAACAATCAGCCCCAGCATTTT. This sequence encodes CASSGPIRHNNQPQHF.

The genes are TRBV7-9 and TRBJ2-7; 7 nucleotides match TRBD1. Germline values: CDR1 SEHNR, CDR2 FQNEAQ (reference sequence). This CDR3 has 15 residues. The V and J ends lost 5 bases and 0 bases, in that order; junction bases with no gene match: 7. CDR3 residues: CASSPPGGSSYEQYF. CDR3 in DNA: TGTGCCAGCAGCCCTCCAGGGGGAAGCTCCTACGAGCAGTACTTC.

This chain connects TRBV7-8 to TRBJ1-4; D remains unclear. Germline CDR1 reads SGHVS; CDR2 reads FQNEAQ. The length of the CDR3 is 12 residues. V lost 5 bases to trimming and J lost 8 bases, with 9 bases between them. CDR3 sequence reads: CASSPPREKLFF. CDR3 bases: TGTGCCAGCAGCCCCCCCAGGGAAAAACTGTTTTTT.